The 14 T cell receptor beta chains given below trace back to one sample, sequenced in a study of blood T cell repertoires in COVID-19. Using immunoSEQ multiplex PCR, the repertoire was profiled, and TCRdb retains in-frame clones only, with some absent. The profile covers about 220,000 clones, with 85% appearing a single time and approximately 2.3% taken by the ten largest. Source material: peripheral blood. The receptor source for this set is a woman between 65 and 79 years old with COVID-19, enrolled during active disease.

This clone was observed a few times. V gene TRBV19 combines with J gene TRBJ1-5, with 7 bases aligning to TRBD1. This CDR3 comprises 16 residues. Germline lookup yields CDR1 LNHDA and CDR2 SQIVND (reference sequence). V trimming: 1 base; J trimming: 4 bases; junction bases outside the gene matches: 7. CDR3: CASSIVRTGGNQPQHF. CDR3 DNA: TGTGCCAGTAGTATAGTACGGACAGGTGGTAATCAGCCCCAGCATTTT.

The CDR3 sequence is CASDPGGTEAFF. As DNA, the CDR3 is TGTGCCAGCGACCCCGGGGGCACTGAAGCTTTCTTT. The chain recombines TRBV6-5 with TRBJ1-1, with D possibly matching TRBD1 (5 bases). Trimming cost V 8 bases and J 4 bases, with 11 bases left between them. The germline gives CDR1 MNHEY, CDR2 SVGAGI. This CDR3 has 12 residues.

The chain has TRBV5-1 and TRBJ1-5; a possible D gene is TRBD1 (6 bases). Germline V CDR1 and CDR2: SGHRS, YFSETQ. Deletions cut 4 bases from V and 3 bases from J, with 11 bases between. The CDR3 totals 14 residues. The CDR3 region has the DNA TGCGCCAGCAGCCGAGGGGGTGACAATCAGCCCCAGCATTTT. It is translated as CASSRGGDNQPQHF.

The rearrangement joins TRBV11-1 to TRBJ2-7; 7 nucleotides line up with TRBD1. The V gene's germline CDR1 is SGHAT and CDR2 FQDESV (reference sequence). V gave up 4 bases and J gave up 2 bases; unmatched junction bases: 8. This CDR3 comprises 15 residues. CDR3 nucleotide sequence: TGTGCCAGCAGCTCCAACCGGGACAGAGCCTACGAGCAGTACTTC. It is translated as CASSSNRDRAYEQYF.

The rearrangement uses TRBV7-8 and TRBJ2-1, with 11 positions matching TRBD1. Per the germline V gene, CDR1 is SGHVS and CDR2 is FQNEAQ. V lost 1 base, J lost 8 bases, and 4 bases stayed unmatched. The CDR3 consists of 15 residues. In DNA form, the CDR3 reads TGTGCCAGCAGCTTAGGGACAGGGGGCTTCGATGAGCAGTTCTTC. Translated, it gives CASSLGTGGFDEQFF. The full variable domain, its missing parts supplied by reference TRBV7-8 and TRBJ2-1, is GAGVSQSPRYKVAKRGQDVALRCDPISGHVSLFWYQQALGQGPEFLTYFQNEAQLDKSGLPSDRFFAERPEGSVSTLKIQRTQQEDSAVYLCASSLGTGGFDEQFFGPGTRLTVL.

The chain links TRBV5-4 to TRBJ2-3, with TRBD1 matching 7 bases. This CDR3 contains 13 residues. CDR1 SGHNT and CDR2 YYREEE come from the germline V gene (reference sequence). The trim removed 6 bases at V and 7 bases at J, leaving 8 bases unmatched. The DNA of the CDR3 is TGTGCCAGCACCTCACAGGGGACACATACGCAGTATTTT. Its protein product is CASTSQGTHTQYF.

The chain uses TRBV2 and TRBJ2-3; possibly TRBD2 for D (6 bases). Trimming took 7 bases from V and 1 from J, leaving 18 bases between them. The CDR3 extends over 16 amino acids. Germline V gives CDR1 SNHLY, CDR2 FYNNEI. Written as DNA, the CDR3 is TGTGCCAGCACGGAACTCCGGGCTAGCGGCACAGATACGCAGTATTTT. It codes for CASTELRASGTDTQYF.

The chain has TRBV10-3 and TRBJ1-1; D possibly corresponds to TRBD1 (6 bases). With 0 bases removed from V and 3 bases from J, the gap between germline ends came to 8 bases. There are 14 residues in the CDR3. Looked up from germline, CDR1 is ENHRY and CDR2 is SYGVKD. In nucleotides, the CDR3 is TGTGCCATCAGTGAGTCTGGACAGCACACTGAAGCTTTCTTT. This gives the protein CAISESGQHTEAFF.

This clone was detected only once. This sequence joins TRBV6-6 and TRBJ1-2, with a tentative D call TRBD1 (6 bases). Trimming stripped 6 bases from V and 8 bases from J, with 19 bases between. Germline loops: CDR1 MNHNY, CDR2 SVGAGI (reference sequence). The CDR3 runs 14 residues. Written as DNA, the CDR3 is TGTGCCAGCAGCCAAATCGGGGGGCCGGGCGGCTACACCTTC. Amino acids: CASSQIGGPGGYTF.

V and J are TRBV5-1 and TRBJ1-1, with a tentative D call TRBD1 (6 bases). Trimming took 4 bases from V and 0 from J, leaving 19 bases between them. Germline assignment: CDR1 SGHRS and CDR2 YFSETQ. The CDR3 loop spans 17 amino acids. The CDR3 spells CASSTNSGTLLNTEAFF. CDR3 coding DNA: TGCGCCAGCAGCACGAATTCCGGGACACTCCTGAACACTGAAGCTTTCTTT.

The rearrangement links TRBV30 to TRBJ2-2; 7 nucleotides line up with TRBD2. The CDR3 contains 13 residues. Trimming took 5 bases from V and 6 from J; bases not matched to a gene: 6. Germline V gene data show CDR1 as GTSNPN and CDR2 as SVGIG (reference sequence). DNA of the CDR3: TGTGCCTGGGCCGGGACTACCTCCGGGGAGCTGTTTTTT. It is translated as CAWAGTTSGELFF.

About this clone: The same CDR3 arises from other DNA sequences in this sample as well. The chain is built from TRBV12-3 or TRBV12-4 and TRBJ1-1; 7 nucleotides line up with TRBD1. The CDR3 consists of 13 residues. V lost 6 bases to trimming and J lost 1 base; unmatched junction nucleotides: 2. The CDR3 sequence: CASSRQGNTEAFF. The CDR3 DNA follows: TGTGCCAGCAGCCGACAGGGGAACACTGAAGCTTTCTTT.

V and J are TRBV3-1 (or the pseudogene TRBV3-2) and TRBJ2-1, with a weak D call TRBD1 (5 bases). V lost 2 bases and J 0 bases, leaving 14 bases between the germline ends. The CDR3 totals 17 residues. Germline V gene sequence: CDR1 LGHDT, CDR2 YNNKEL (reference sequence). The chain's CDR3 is CASSQRRQGGSYNEQFF. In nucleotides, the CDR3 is TGTGCCAGCAGCCAAAGGCGGCAGGGTGGCTCCTACAATGAGCAGTTCTTC.

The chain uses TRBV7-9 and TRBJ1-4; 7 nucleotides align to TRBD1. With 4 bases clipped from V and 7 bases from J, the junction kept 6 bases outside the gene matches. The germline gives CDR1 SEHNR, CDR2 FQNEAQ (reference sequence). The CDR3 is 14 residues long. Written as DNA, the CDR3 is TGTGCCAGCAGCTCGAGACAGGGTGGTGAAAAACTGTTTTTT. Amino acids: CASSSRQGGEKLFF.